These T cell receptor beta chains were read from a single sample in a study of T cells in localized non-small cell lung cancer. Repertoires were generated with immunoSEQ multiplex PCR, while TCRdb's copy carries only in-frame clones and drops some. The data show 20,000 to 30,000 clones, with over 75% seen just once and approximately 6% held by the top ten. The specimen comprised PBMCs, sampled before any cancer treatment. These receptors were obtained from a man between 40 and 70 years old with stage II lung adenocarcinoma. The CDR3 runs from the conserved cysteine through the conserved F or W. A D gene is named only where the DNA matches it firmly. A clone size is listed for some rows: how often the clone was seen (once, few, many), or a class if it is expanded.

D gene: TRBD1
V gene: TRBV9
clone size: -
J gene: TRBJ1-3
CDR3 protein: CASSVRDRLSGNTIYF
CDR3 DNA: TGTGCCAGCAGCGTCCGGGACAGACTCTCTGGAAACACCATATATTTT

D gene: -
V gene: TRBV4-3
clone size: -
J gene: TRBJ1-1
CDR3 protein: CASSQDGEQGEAEAFF
CDR3 DNA: TGCGCCAGCAGCCAAGATGGTGAACAAGGGGAAGCTGAAGCTTTCTTT

D gene: -
V gene: TRBV6-7
clone size: -
J gene: TRBJ2-7
CDR3 protein: CASSYVRASSYEQYF
CDR3 DNA: TGTGCCAGCAGTTACGTGCGGGCTAGCTCCTACGAGCAGTACTTC

D gene: -
V gene: TRBV4-1
clone size: -
J gene: TRBJ1-2
CDR3 protein: CASSQGGPGYGYTF
CDR3 DNA: TGCGCCAGCAGCCAAGGGGGCCCGGGCTATGGCTACACCTTC

D gene: -
V gene: TRBV19
clone size: -
J gene: TRBJ2-3
CDR3 protein: CASRLGGGSRDTQYF
CDR3 DNA: TGTGCCAGTAGATTAGGTGGGGGCTCGCGAGATACGCAGTATTTT

D gene: -
V gene: TRBV7-9
clone size: once
J gene: TRBJ1-1
CDR3 protein: CASSLGVGHPNTEAFF
CDR3 DNA: TGTGCCAGCAGCTTAGGGGTAGGGCACCCGAACACTGAAGCTTTCTTT

D gene: TRBD2
V gene: TRBV30
clone size: few
J gene: TRBJ2-7
CDR3 protein: CAWRDRDYGFYEQYF
CDR3 DNA: TGTGCCTGGAGGGACCGGGACTATGGCTTCTACGAGCAGTACTTC

D gene: -
V gene: TRBV28
clone size: few
J gene: TRBJ1-5
CDR3 protein: CASSFSANQPQHF
CDR3 DNA: TGTGCCAGCAGTTTCTCGGCAAATCAGCCCCAGCATTTT

D gene: -
V gene: TRBV14
clone size: -
J gene: TRBJ2-7
CDR3 protein: CASSRTRDFYEQYF
CDR3 DNA: TGTGCCAGCAGCCGGACTCGGGACTTCTACGAGCAGTACTTC

D gene: TRBD1
V gene: TRBV19
clone size: once
J gene: TRBJ1-1
CDR3 protein: CASSTTRQGAIGEAFF
CDR3 DNA: TGTGCCAGTAGTACGACTAGACAGGGGGCAATAGGTGAAGCTTTCTTT

D gene: -
V gene: TRBV6-1
clone size: -
J gene: TRBJ2-6
CDR3 protein: CASLGSGANVLTF
CDR3 DNA: TGTGCCAGTCTGGGCTCTGGGGCCAACGTCCTGACTTTC

D gene: -
V gene: TRBV28
clone size: -
J gene: TRBJ1-1
CDR3 protein: CASSLYSMNTEAFF
CDR3 DNA: TGTGCCAGCAGTTTATACTCCATGAACACTGAAGCTTTCTTT

D gene: -
V gene: TRBV9
clone size: once
J gene: TRBJ2-1
CDR3 protein: CASSGVGEGGYNEQFF
CDR3 DNA: TGTGCCAGCAGCGGAGTGGGAGAAGGAGGTTACAATGAGCAGTTCTTC